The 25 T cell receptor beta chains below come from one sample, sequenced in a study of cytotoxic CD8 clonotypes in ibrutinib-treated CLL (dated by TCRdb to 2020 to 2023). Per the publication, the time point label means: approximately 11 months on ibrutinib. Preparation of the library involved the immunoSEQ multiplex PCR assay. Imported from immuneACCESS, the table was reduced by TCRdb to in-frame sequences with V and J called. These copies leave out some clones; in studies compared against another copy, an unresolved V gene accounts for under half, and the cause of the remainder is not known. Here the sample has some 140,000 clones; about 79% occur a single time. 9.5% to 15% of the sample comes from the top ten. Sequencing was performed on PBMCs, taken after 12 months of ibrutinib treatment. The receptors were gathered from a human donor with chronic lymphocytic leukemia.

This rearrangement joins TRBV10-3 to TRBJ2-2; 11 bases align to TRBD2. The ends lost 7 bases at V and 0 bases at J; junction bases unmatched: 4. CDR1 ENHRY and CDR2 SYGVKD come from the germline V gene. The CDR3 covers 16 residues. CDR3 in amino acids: CAITPGLAANTGELFF. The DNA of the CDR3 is TGTGCCATCACTCCGGGACTAGCGGCGAACACCGGGGAGCTGTTTTTT.

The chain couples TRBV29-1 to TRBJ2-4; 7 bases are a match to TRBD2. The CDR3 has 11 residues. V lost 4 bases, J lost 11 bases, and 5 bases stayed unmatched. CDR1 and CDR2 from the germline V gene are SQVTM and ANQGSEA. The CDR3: CSVVAGVVQYF. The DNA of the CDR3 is TGCAGCGTTGTAGCGGGTGTAGTTCAGTACTTC.

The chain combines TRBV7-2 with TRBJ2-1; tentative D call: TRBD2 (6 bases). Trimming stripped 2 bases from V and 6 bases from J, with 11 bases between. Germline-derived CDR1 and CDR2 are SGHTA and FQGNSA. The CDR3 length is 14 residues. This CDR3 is CASSLYGRANEQFF. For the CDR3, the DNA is TGTGCCAGCAGCTTATACGGGAGAGCCAATGAGCAGTTCTTC.

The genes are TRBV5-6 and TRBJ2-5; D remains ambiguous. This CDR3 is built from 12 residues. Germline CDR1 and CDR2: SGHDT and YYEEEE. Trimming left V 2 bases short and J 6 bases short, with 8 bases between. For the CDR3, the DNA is TGTGCCAGCAGCTTCGTGGGTCAGACCCAGTACTTC. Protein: CASSFVGQTQYF.

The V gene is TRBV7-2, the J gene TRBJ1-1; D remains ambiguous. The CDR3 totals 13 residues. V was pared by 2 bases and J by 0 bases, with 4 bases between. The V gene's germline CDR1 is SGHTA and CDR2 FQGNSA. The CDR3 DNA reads TGTGCCAGCAGCTTAAACGTGAACACTGAAGCTTTCTTT. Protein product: CASSLNVNTEAFF.

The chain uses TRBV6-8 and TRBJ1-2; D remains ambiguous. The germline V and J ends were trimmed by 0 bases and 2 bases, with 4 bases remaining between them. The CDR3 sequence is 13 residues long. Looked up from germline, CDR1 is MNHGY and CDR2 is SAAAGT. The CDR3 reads CASSYSDNYGYTF. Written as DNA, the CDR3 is TGTGCCAGCAGTTACTCGGACAACTATGGCTACACCTTC.

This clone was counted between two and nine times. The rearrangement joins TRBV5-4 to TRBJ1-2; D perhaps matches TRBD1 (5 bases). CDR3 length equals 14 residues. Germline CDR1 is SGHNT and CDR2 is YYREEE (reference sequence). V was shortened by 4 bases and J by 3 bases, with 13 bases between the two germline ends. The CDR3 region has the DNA TGTGCCAGCAGCCTCTGGGGCGGAGACTATGGCTACACCTTC. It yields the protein CASSLWGGDYGYTF.

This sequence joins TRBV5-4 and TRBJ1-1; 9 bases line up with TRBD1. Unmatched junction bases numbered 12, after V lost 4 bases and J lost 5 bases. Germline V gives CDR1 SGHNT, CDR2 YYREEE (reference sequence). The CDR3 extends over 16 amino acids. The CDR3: CASSVPGTGLTTEAFF. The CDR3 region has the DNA TGTGCCAGCAGCGTACCCGGGACAGGGCTGACAACTGAAGCTTTCTTT.

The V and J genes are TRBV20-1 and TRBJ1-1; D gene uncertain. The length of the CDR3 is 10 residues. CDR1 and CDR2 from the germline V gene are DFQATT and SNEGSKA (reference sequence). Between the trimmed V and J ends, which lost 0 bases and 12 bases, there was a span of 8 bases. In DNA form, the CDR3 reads TGCAGTGCTAGAGATTTTACCCCTTTCTTT. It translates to CSARDFTPFF.

CDR3 coding DNA: TGTGCCAGCAGCCAAGTGGCGGGAGGGCTCTCCACAGATACGCAGTATTTT. Its protein product is CASSQVAGGLSTDTQYF. The J gene is TRBJ2-3, the V gene TRBV4-2; 9 nucleotides line up with TRBD2. J gave up 2 bases and V 1 base, and 7 bases lay outside the gene matches. The CDR3 sequence is 17 residues long. CDR1 LGHNA and CDR2 YNFKEQ come from the germline V gene.

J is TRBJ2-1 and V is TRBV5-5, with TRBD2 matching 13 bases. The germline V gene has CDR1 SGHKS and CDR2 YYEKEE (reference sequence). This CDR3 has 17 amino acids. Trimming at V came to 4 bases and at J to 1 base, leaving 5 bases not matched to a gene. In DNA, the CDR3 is TGTGCCAGCAGCCTTACTAGCGGGAGGGCATCCTACAATGAGCAGTTCTTC. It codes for CASSLTSGRASYNEQFF.

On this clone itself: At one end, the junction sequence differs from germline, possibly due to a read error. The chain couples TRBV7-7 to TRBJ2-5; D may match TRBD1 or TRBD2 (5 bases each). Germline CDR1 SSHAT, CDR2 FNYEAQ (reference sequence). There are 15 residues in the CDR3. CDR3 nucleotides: TGTGCTAGCAGCCCCGGGACGGTGCCTGGAGAGACCCAGTACTTC. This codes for CASSPGTVPGETQYF.

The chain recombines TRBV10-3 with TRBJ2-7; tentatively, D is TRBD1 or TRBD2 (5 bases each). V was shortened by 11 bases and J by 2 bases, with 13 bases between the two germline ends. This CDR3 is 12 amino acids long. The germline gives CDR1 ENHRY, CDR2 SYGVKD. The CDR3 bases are TGTGCCGGCGGGCAGGGTCCCTACGAGCAGTACTTC. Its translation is CAGGQGPYEQYF.

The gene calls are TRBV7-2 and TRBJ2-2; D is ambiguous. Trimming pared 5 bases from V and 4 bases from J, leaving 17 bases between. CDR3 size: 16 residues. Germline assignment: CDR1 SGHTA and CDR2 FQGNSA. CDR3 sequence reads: CASSHFRWASTGELFF. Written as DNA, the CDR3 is TGTGCCAGCAGCCACTTCCGATGGGCAAGCACCGGGGAGCTGTTTTTT.

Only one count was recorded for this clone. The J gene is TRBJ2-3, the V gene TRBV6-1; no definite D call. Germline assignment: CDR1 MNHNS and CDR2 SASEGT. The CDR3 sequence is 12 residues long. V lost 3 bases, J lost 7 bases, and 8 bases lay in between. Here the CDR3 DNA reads TGTGCCAGCAGTGATTACAGTTATACGCAGTATTTT. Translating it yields CASSDYSYTQYF.

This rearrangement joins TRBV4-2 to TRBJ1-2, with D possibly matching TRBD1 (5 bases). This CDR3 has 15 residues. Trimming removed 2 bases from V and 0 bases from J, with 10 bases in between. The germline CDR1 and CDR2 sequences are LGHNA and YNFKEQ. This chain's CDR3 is CASSQRRGANYGYTF. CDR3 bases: TGTGCCAGCAGCCAAAGGAGAGGGGCTAACTATGGCTACACCTTC.

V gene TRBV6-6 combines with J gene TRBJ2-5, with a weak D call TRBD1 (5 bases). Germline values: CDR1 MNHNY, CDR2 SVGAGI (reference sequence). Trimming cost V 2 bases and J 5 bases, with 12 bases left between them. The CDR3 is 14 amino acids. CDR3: CASSYGANRETQYF. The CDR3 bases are TGTGCCAGCAGTTACGGGGCGAACAGGGAGACCCAGTACTTC.

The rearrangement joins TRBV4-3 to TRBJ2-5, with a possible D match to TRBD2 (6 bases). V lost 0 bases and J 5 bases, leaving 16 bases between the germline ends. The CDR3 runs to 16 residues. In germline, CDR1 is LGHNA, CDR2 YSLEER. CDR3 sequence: CASSQDWDGTFETQYF. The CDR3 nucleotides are TGCGCCAGCAGCCAAGATTGGGACGGGACTTTTGAGACCCAGTACTTC.

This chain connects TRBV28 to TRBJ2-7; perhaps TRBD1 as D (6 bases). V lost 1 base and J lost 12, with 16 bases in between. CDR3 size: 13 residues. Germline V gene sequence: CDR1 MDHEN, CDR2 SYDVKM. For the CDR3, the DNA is TGTGCCAGCAGTTTATTGGGCAGGGGATTGCCGTACTTC. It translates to CASSLLGRGLPYF.

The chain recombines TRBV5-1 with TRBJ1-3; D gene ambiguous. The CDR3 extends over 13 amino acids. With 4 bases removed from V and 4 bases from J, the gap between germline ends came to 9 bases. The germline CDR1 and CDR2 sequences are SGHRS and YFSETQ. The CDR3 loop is CASSQDVGNTIYF. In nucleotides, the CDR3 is TGCGCCAGCAGCCAGGACGTAGGAAACACCATATATTTT.

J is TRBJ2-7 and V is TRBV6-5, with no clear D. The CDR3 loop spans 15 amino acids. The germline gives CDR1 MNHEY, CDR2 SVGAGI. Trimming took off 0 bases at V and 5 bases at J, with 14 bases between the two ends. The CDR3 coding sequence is TGTGCCAGCAGTTACTCGAACCCACGAGAGAACGAGCAGTACTTC. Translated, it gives CASSYSNPRENEQYF.

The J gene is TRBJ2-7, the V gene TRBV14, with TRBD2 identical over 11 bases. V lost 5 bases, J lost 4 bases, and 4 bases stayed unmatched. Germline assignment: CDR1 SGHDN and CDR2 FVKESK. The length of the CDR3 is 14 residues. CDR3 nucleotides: TGTGCCAGCAGCGAACTAGCGGGAGCGTACGAGCAGTACTTC. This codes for CASSELAGAYEQYF.

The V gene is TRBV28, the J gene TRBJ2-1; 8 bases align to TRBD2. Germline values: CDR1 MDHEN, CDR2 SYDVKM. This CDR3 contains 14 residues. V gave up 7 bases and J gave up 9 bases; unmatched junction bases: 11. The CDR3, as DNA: TGTGCCAGCACGGGACTAGAGAACATTGGTGAGCAGTTCTTC. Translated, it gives CASTGLENIGEQFF.

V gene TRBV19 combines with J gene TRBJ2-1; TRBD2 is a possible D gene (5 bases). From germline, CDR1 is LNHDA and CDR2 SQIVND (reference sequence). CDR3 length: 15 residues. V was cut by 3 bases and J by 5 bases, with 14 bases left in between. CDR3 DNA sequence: TGTGCCAGTAGTATTCTAGACTATCCTAACAATGAGCAGTTCTTC. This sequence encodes CASSILDYPNNEQFF.

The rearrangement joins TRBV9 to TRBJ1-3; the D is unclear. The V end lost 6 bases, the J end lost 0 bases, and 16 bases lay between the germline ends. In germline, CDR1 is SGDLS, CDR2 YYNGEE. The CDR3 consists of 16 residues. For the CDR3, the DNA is TGTGCCAGCAACAACGACGGAGGCCACTCTGGAAACACCATATATTTT. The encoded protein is CASNNDGGHSGNTIYF.